These 11 T cell receptor beta chains share one sample of origin, sequenced in a study of control samples from healthy donors and cancer patients. Repertoires were generated with immunoSEQ multiplex PCR, while TCRdb's copy carries only in-frame clones and drops some. The sample holds approximately 79,000 clones, around 91% seen once. Source material: blood. All receptors derive from a man in his forties or fifties in good health.

V usage is TRBV10-3 and J usage is TRBJ1-3; no firm D call. Germline loops: CDR1 ENHRY, CDR2 SYGVKD. The CDR3 is 16 residues long. Trimming took off 0 bases at V and 0 bases at J, with 9 bases between the two ends. CDR3 amino acids: CAISESNSHSGNTIYF. The CDR3 bases are TGTGCCATCAGTGAGTCGAACAGCCACTCTGGAAACACCATATATTTT.

This clone appeared once. J is TRBJ1-1 and V is TRBV10-2; tentatively, D is TRBD1 (6 bases). From germline, CDR1 is WSHSY and CDR2 SAAADI. Trimming took 4 bases from V and 6 from J, leaving 15 bases between them. This CDR3 spans 14 amino acids. The CDR3 reads CASSVQGRGSEAFF. The CDR3, as DNA: TGCGCCAGCAGTGTTCAGGGGCGGGGGTCTGAAGCTTTCTTT.

The chain is built from TRBV5-1 and TRBJ2-7, with D tentatively TRBD1 (7 bases). Germline assignment: CDR1 SGHRS and CDR2 YFSETQ. This CDR3 is 16 amino acids long. The V gene lost 2 bases and the J gene lost 2 bases, with 17 bases spanning the gap. The CDR3 spells CASSLQGRRGPYEQYF. DNA of the CDR3: TGCGCCAGCAGCTTACAGGGGAGGAGGGGCCCCTACGAGCAGTACTTC.

The chain carries TRBV29-1 and TRBJ1-2, with no clear D. Germline V gives CDR1 SQVTM, CDR2 ANQGSEA. V lost 4 bases, J lost 10 bases, and 16 bases lay in between. The CDR3 loop spans 12 amino acids. CDR3 loop: CSVVRGEGDYTF. CDR3 bases: TGCAGCGTTGTCCGGGGTGAAGGTGACTACACCTTC.

The rearrangement links TRBV7-9 to TRBJ2-7; D unclear. Germline values: CDR1 SEHNR, CDR2 FQNEAQ (reference sequence). CDR3 length: 14 residues. The V gene lost 3 bases and the J gene lost 4 bases, with 13 bases spanning the gap. As DNA, the CDR3 is TGTGCCAGCAGCTTCCAGACCTACTGGTACGAGCAGTACTTC. Amino acid sequence: CASSFQTYWYEQYF.

The chain combines TRBV7-9 with TRBJ2-1, with TRBD2 matching 7 bases. V lost 3 bases and J lost 5; bases outside the gene matches: 16. This CDR3 has 18 residues. CDR1 is SEHNR, CDR2 FQNEAQ, per germline (reference sequence). The CDR3 bases are TGTGCCAGCAGCTTGTTAAGACTAGCCCGATTAATTAACAATGAGCAGTTCTTC. Its translation is CASSLLRLARLINNEQFF.

V is TRBV30 and J is TRBJ2-7; D might be TRBD1 or TRBD2, each matching 5 bases. This CDR3 spans 13 amino acids. Trimming pared 0 bases from V and 5 bases from J, leaving 11 bases between. Germline lookup yields CDR1 GTSNPN and CDR2 SVGIG (reference sequence). CDR3 loop: CAWSVRGWDEQYF. In DNA, the CDR3 is TGTGCCTGGAGTGTACGGGGCTGGGACGAGCAGTACTTC.

This chain uses TRBV9 with TRBJ1-1; 7 bases map to TRBD1. Unmatched junction bases numbered 6, after V lost 0 bases and J lost 4 bases. In germline, CDR1 is SGDLS, CDR2 YYNGEE. The CDR3 is made up of 15 amino acids. The CDR3 DNA follows: TGTGCCAGCAGCGTAGCAGGGGGACGGGGCACTGAAGCTTTCTTT. It is translated as CASSVAGGRGTEAFF.

This chain links TRBV6-6 with TRBJ2-7, with a possible D match to TRBD2 (5 bases). CDR3 size: 15 residues. CDR1 and CDR2 from the germline V gene are MNHNY and SVGAGI (reference sequence). The V gene lost 5 bases and the J gene lost 0 bases, with 14 bases spanning the gap. The CDR3 loop reads CASSRPLGSSYEQYF. The DNA of the CDR3 is TGTGCCAGCAGTCGCCCCTTAGGGAGCTCCTACGAGCAGTACTTC.

The J gene is TRBJ1-5, the V gene TRBV2, with TRBD1 matching 9 bases. This CDR3 has 12 residues. The V and J ends lost 7 bases and 11 bases, in that order; junction bases with no gene match: 6. The germline CDR1 and CDR2 sequences are SNHLY and FYNNEI. The CDR3 region is CASKDRGRAQHF. Written as DNA, the CDR3 is TGTGCCAGCAAAGACAGGGGGAGGGCCCAGCATTTT.

This clone was found a few times. The rearrangement links TRBV19 to TRBJ1-2; possible D gene TRBD1, 5 bases. CDR3 size: 14 residues. Trimming took off 6 bases at V and 4 bases at J, with 15 bases between the two ends. The V gene's germline CDR1 is LNHDA and CDR2 SQIVND (reference sequence). The CDR3 is CASRVQGVPYGYTF. CDR3 nucleotides: TGTGCCAGTAGAGTCCAGGGAGTCCCCTATGGCTACACCTTC.